This TCR beta chain stems from a study of blood T cells in healthy people across ages. Study overall: About one barcoded beta molecule per two T cells came from capture by template switching. Whole-study results and caveats: The CMV status of each donor remained undetermined, and this could have confounded shifts in expanded clonotypes.

With a J-beta primer mix and a sample-barcoded 5' primer, a second PCR ran about 7 to 12 cycles. TCRdb independently ran MiXCR on the 5' RACE reads; one entry per CDR3 protein. The sample yields roughly 650,000 distinct CDR3 sequences, about a third seen once. The donors, all healthy, were Caucasians living in Russia, aged roughly 6 to 100. This clonotype was seen many times. The target antigen is unknown. Deletions cut 0 bases from V and 4 bases from J, with 16 bases between. The V gene's germline CDR1 is LGHNA and CDR2 YSLEER. This CDR3 has 16 residues. Source material: blood. This chain links TRBV4-3 with TRBJ2-7; D not resolved. The receptor was isolated from a woman older than 75 in good health. Here the CDR3 reads CASSQDRQNPWYEQYF. CDR3 DNA sequence: TGCGCCAGCAGCCAAGATCGGCAGAACCCATGGTACGAGCAGTACTTC.